This T cell receptor beta chain was profiled in a study of blood T cell repertoires in COVID-19. About the research overall: Specimens from acute and convalescent COVID-19 originated in the United States, Italy and Spain.

Authors' analysis steps: Researchers report that nucleated cell counts were estimated from reference gene primer amplification. This table comes from immunoSEQ multiplex PCR, and its TCRdb copy is limited to in-frame clones, with some not included. V and J calls and clone size are copied from that table; D and trimming were computed from the DNA. The sample includes roughly 150,000 clones, around 82% seen only once; the top ten take around 2.1%. J gave up 4 bases and V 4 bases, and 14 bases lay outside the gene matches. Germline CDR1 and CDR2: MGHRA and YSYEKL. This CDR3 comprises 17 residues. The sample was peripheral blood. This rearrangement joins TRBV4-1 to TRBJ1-1; TRBD1 matches 8 bases. The sequence was collected from a woman older than 75 with acute or convalescent COVID-19. CDR3 sequence (DNA): TGCGCCAGCAGCCGACAAGCCGGCGGAACAGGGGGCACTGAAGCTTTCTTT. Encoded protein: CASSRQAGGTGGTEAFF.